The 26 T cell receptor beta chains in this list originate from one sample, sequenced in a study of blood T cell repertoires in COVID-19. This table comes from immunoSEQ multiplex PCR, and its TCRdb copy is limited to in-frame clones, with some not included. The sample holds 100,000 to 150,000 clones, around 84% seen once. Sequenced: PBMCs or T cells enriched from blood (not recorded which). Receptors were obtained from a man aged 40-49 years with acute COVID-19.

CDR3 coding DNA: TGTGCCAGCAGCCGCGGGACTGGAGTTAGCTCCTACAATGAGCAGTTCTTC. Amino acid sequence: CASSRGTGVSSYNEQFF. V and J are TRBV7-6 and TRBJ2-1, with D perhaps matching TRBD2 (6 bases). Trimming took 5 bases from V and 0 from J, leaving 17 bases between them. Germline V CDR1 and CDR2: SGHVS, FNYEAQ. The CDR3 sequence is 17 residues long.

V and J are TRBV7-3 and TRBJ2-1; TRBD2 matches 10 bases. V gave up 3 bases and J gave up 7 bases; unmatched junction bases: 6. The CDR3 totals 15 residues. Looked up from germline, CDR1 is SGHTA and CDR2 is FQGTGA. CDR3 DNA sequence: TGTGCCAGCAGCTTTAGCGGGGGGCCCCCGAATGAGCAGTTCTTC. Translation gives CASSFSGGPPNEQFF.

V and J are TRBV5-1 and TRBJ2-2; TRBD1 matches 11 bases. Germline loops: CDR1 SGHRS, CDR2 YFSETQ. This CDR3 is built from 15 residues. J was trimmed by 7 bases and V by 0 bases; bases with no gene match: 2. CDR3 region: CASSLAGQGDGELFF. In nucleotides, the CDR3 is TGCGCCAGCAGCTTGGCGGGACAGGGGGACGGGGAGCTGTTTTTT. Together with reference TRBV5-1 and TRBJ2-2, the CDR3 gives the full variable domain: KAGVTQTPRYLIKTRGQQVTLSCSPISGHRSVSWYQQTPGQGLQFLFEYFSETQRNKGNFPGRFSGRQFSNSRSEMNVSTLELGDSALYLCASSLAGQGDGELFFGEGSRLTVL.

The chain links TRBV4-1 to TRBJ1-2, with 10 bases aligning to TRBD1. CDR3 length equals 17 residues. CDR1 and CDR2 from the germline V gene are MGHRA and YSYEKL. After removal of 3 bases from V and 0 bases from J, the junction contained 7 bases not matched to a gene. CDR3 amino acids: CASSQADRGITNYGYTF. In DNA, the CDR3 is TGCGCCAGCAGCCAGGCGGACAGGGGGATTACTAACTATGGCTACACCTTC.

The chain combines TRBV11-3 with TRBJ2-7; 11 bases fit TRBD2. V lost 1 base and J lost 0; bases outside the gene matches: 2. From germline, CDR1 is SGHNT and CDR2 YENEEA. The CDR3 spans 16 residues. CDR3 bases: TGTGCCAGCAGCTTAGGGCTAGCGGGAGGCTCCTACGAGCAGTACTTC. It specifies CASSLGLAGGSYEQYF.

The chain has TRBV2 and TRBJ2-2; 14 bases map to TRBD2. Germline-derived CDR1 and CDR2 are SNHLY and FYNNEI. This CDR3 comprises 15 residues. The ends lost 6 bases at V and 7 bases at J; junction bases unmatched: 4. CDR3 bases: TGTGCCAGCAGCGGGACTAGCGGGGGTGTCGGGGAGCTGTTTTTT. It is translated as CASSGTSGGVGELFF.

The gene calls are TRBV27 and TRBJ2-7, with TRBD2 matching over 7 bases. V dropped 3 bases and J dropped 6; count of bases not matched to a gene: 8. The CDR3 spans 14 residues. CDR1 is MNHEY and CDR2 is SMNVEV in the germline V gene (reference sequence). The CDR3 loop reads CASSLSDGGGEQYF. The DNA of the CDR3 is TGTGCCAGCAGTTTGAGTGACGGCGGGGGCGAGCAGTACTTC.

The V and J genes are TRBV7-9 and TRBJ1-2; D perhaps matches TRBD1 (6 bases). CDR1 is SEHNR, CDR2 FQNEAQ, per germline (reference sequence). The CDR3 sequence is 15 residues long. With 1 base removed from V and 2 bases from J, the gap between germline ends came to 11 bases. The CDR3 protein is CASSLVPTGNYGYTF. In nucleotides, the CDR3 is TGTGCCAGCAGCTTAGTCCCGACAGGCAACTATGGCTACACCTTC. The full variable domain, completed using reference TRBV7-9 and TRBJ1-2, is DTGVSQNPRHKITKRGQNVTFRCDPISEHNRLYWYRQTLGQGPEFLTYFQNEAQLEKSRLLSDRFSAERPKGSFSTLEIQRTEQGDSAMYLCASSLVPTGNYGYTFGSGTRLTVV.

The V call is TRBV7-9, the J call TRBJ2-7, with 10 positions matching TRBD1. The CDR3 length is 15 residues. After removal of 6 bases from V and 2 bases from J, the junction contained 7 bases not matched to a gene. The V gene's germline CDR1 is SEHNR and CDR2 FQNEAQ (reference sequence). The CDR3 DNA follows: TGTGCCAGCAGTCCCGGGACAGGGGCCCCCTACGAGCAGTACTTC. Translating it yields CASSPGTGAPYEQYF.

The V gene is TRBV18, the J gene TRBJ1-5; D is perhaps TRBD1 (5 bases). This CDR3 is 15 amino acids long. The germline gives CDR1 KGHSH, CDR2 LQKENI. V gave up 6 bases and J gave up 5 bases, with 17 bases separating them. CDR3 loop: CASSPRGSFDQPQHF. Written as DNA, the CDR3 is TGTGCCAGCTCCCCCCGGGGGTCGTTTGATCAGCCCCAGCATTTT.

This chain links TRBV2 with TRBJ1-2; D remains unclear. This CDR3 region has 17 residues. Germline V gives CDR1 SNHLY, CDR2 FYNNEI. Deletions cut 1 base from V and 4 bases from J, with 19 bases between. The CDR3 loop is CASSEDSGLGSLYGYTF. The CDR3 coding sequence is TGTGCCAGCAGTGAAGATTCCGGTCTGGGCAGCCTCTATGGCTACACCTTC.

Points on this clone: The same CDR3 arises from other DNA sequences in this sample as well. This chain links TRBV6-1 with TRBJ2-3, with 7 bases that match TRBD2. CDR1 MNHNS and CDR2 SASEGT come from the germline V gene. This CDR3 is built from 15 residues. J was trimmed by 1 base and V by 1 base; bases with no gene match: 2. DNA of the CDR3: TGTGCCAGCAGTGAAGAGGCGGGGGGCACAGATACGCAGTATTTT. Its translation: CASSEEAGGTDTQYF.

The chain couples TRBV19 to TRBJ1-5; 9 bases are shared with TRBD1. From germline, CDR1 is LNHDA and CDR2 SQIVND (reference sequence). Trimming took 4 bases from V and 3 from J; bases not matched to a gene: 10. The CDR3 totals 17 residues. The CDR3: CASSKGGQGLYNQPQHF. CDR3 nucleotides: TGTGCCAGTAGTAAAGGGGGACAGGGCCTATACAATCAGCCCCAGCATTTT.

This chain connects TRBV15 to TRBJ2-1; the D gene is possibly TRBD2 (5 bases). Germline-derived CDR1 and CDR2 are LNHNV and YYDKDF (reference sequence). The CDR3 has 18 residues. Trimming removed 1 base from V and 0 bases from J, with 16 bases in between. CDR3 nucleotide sequence: TGTGCCACCAGCAGAGGTGTGAGGACGGGGTCCTCCTACAATGAGCAGTTCTTC. Its translation is CATSRGVRTGSSYNEQFF. The complete variable domain, with remaining parts taken from reference TRBV15 and TRBJ2-1, reads DAMVIQNPRYQVTQFGKPVTLSCSQTLNHNVMYWYQQKSSQAPKLLFHYYDKDFNNEADTPDNFQSRRPNTSFCFLDIRSPGLGDTAMYLCATSRGVRTGSSYNEQFFGPGTRLTVL.

The chain employs TRBV14 and TRBJ1-1; D is uncertain. CDR1 is SGHDN, CDR2 FVKESK, per germline. V gave up 2 bases and J gave up 0 bases, with 10 bases separating them. CDR3 length equals 15 residues. CDR3 protein: CASSQTVGMNTEAFF. CDR3 coding DNA: TGTGCCAGCAGCCAAACGGTCGGGATGAACACTGAAGCTTTCTTT.

The chain is built from TRBV19 and TRBJ2-7, with D perhaps matching TRBD2 (7 bases). Germline CDR1 is LNHDA and CDR2 is SQIVND (reference sequence). CDR3 length equals 13 residues. Between the trimmed V and J ends, which lost 7 bases and 7 bases, there was a span of 17 bases. DNA of the CDR3: TGTGCCAGTATCCCCTCCGGGGGGCGGGAGCAGTACTTC. Protein sequence: CASIPSGGREQYF.

The V gene is TRBV11-3, the J gene TRBJ2-1; D is perhaps TRBD1 (6 bases). Germline assignment: CDR1 SGHNT and CDR2 YENEEA. The CDR3 runs 15 residues. V lost 6 bases to trimming and J lost 6 bases, with 18 bases between them. The CDR3 is CASSPTTGRSNEQFF. The CDR3 DNA reads as TGTGCCAGCAGTCCGACGACAGGACGTTCCAATGAGCAGTTCTTC.

This chain uses TRBV5-4 with TRBJ2-5; 11 positions match TRBD2. J was trimmed by 4 bases and V by 1 base; bases with no gene match: 6. In germline, CDR1 is SGHNT, CDR2 YYREEE (reference sequence). CDR3 size: 16 residues. The CDR3 sequence: CASSLSVLAGGETQYF. Written as DNA, the CDR3 is TGTGCCAGCAGCTTGAGCGTTCTAGCGGGAGGAGAGACCCAGTACTTC.

This chain uses TRBV3-1 (or the pseudogene TRBV3-2) with TRBJ2-6, with D possibly being TRBD2 (5 bases). Trimming removed 3 bases at V and 6 bases at J, with 12 bases between. The length of the CDR3 is 15 residues. Germline V gene data show CDR1 as LGHDT and CDR2 as YNNKEL (reference sequence). The CDR3 nucleotides read TGTGCCAGCAGCCACGGCGGGTTAAAGGCCAACGTCCTGACTTTC. Protein: CASSHGGLKANVLTF.

This clone was found once. CDR3 bases: TGTGCCAGCAGCCGGGACAGGGCGCATGGCTACACCTTC. This encodes CASSRDRAHGYTF. The chain joins TRBV7-9 to TRBJ1-2; the match to TRBD1 covers 9 bases. The germline gives CDR1 SEHNR, CDR2 FQNEAQ (reference sequence). The CDR3 totals 13 residues. With 5 bases clipped from V and 6 bases from J, the junction kept 4 bases outside the gene matches.

This chain connects TRBV13 to TRBJ2-7, with 7 bases matching TRBD2. The CDR3 loop spans 15 amino acids. Germline-derived CDR1 and CDR2 are PRHDT and FYEKMQ (reference sequence). V was pared by 4 bases and J by 5 bases, with 11 bases of the junction left unmatched. CDR3 DNA sequence: TGTGCCAGCAGCTCCCTCTGGCGGGAGAGAGACGAGCAGTACTTC. This codes for CASSSLWRERDEQYF.

The rearrangement links TRBV7-2 to TRBJ1-1, with a tentative D call TRBD1 (5 bases). V was cut by 1 base and J by 5 bases, with 14 bases left in between. This CDR3 region has 15 residues. Germline V gene lookup returns CDR1 SGHTA and CDR2 FQGNSA. The CDR3 sequence: CASSLGGGRGTEAFF. For the CDR3, the DNA is TGTGCCAGCAGCTTAGGGGGCGGGAGGGGAACTGAAGCTTTCTTT.

The J gene is TRBJ2-1, the V gene TRBV5-6; 8 nucleotides agree with TRBD2. This CDR3 has 16 residues. The ends lost 3 bases at V and 0 bases at J; junction bases unmatched: 5. CDR1 and CDR2 from the germline V gene are SGHDT and YYEEEE. For the CDR3, the DNA is TGTGCCAGCAGCTCTTCCGGGACTAGCTCCTACAATGAGCAGTTCTTC. It is translated as CASSSSGTSSYNEQFF. Using reference TRBV5-6 and TRBJ2-1 for the parts outside the CDR3, the full variable domain is DAGVTQSPTHLIKTRGQQVTLRCSPKSGHDTVSWYQQALGQGPQFIFQYYEEEERQRGNFPDRFSGHQFPNYSSELNVNALLLGDSALYLCASSSSGTSSYNEQFFGPGTRLTVL.

This clone came up once. The chain employs TRBV9 and TRBJ2-5, with 8 bases fitting TRBD2. The V and J ends lost 0 bases and 1 base, in that order; junction bases with no gene match: 8. Germline CDR1 is SGDLS and CDR2 is YYNGEE. The CDR3 runs to 17 residues. CDR3 sequence (DNA): TGTGCCAGCAGCGTAGTCGGACGGGGGGGGACCCAAGAGACCCAGTACTTC. This gives the protein CASSVVGRGGTQETQYF.

The chain employs TRBV4-2 and TRBJ2-6; possibly TRBD2 for D (5 bases). The V end was cut by 4 bases, the J end by 0 bases, with 19 bases between. There are 19 residues in the CDR3. From germline, CDR1 is LGHNA and CDR2 YNFKEQ. CDR3 residues: CASSRFAEASPSGANVLTF. The DNA for the CDR3 is TGTGCCAGCAGCCGATTCGCGGAGGCTAGCCCCTCTGGGGCCAACGTCCTGACTTTC.

There are a few counts of this clone. J is TRBJ1-2 and V is TRBV14; 10 bases are a match to TRBD1. The V gene's germline CDR1 is SGHDN and CDR2 FVKESK. This CDR3 has 13 amino acids. V lost 4 bases and J lost 6; bases outside the gene matches: 2. The CDR3 is CASSRGQGDGYTF. The CDR3 DNA follows: TGTGCCAGCAGCCGCGGACAGGGGGATGGCTACACCTTC.